Listed below are T cell receptor beta chains from one sample, sequenced in a study of CD8 T cells in Susac syndrome. TCRdb redid the calling of the immunoSEQ multiplex PCR reads with MiXCR, one entry per CDR3 protein. This sample has 130,000 or so distinct CDR3 sequences, with 90% to 95% found just once. Sequencing was done on a sample of CD8+ T cells from PBMCs. The source is a human donor with multiple sclerosis. Both conserved end residues are part of each CDR3. The D gene is left open where the match is weak. Only part of the rows carry a size: once, few, many, or a class if the clone is expanded.

D: -
V: TRBV4-3
size: -
CDR3: CASSRGRGPGTEAFF

D: -
V: TRBV9
size: -
CDR3: CASSVVSGGTDTQYF

D: TRBD1
V: TRBV3-1
size: -
CDR3: CASSQVQTGFGEQYF

D: TRBD2
V: TRBV9
size: -
CDR3: CASSVGASGGGDEQFF

D: -
V: TRBV15
size: -
CDR3: CATSRDLTDTQYF

D: -
V: TRBV7-6
size: -
CDR3: CASGAGVNTEAFF

D: -
V: TRBV28
size: -
CDR3: CASSFRGENTIYF

D: -
V: TRBV12-3/TRBV12-4
size: -
CDR3: CASSRGPLTAGELFF

D: -
V: TRBV19
size: -
CDR3: CASSGWEDHEQYF

D: -
V: TRBV3-1
size: once
CDR3: CASSQEGAANYGYTF

D: TRBD1
V: TRBV7-9
size: -
CDR3: CASSLQTGDATDTQYF

D: TRBD1
V: TRBV27
size: -
CDR3: CASSPDRGKETQYF

D: -
V: TRBV5-1
size: -
CDR3: CASSLQGPDGYTF

D: -
V: TRBV24-1
size: -
CDR3: CATSRAAVDEQYF

D: TRBD1
V: TRBV28
size: -
CDR3: CATGTGDSGELFF

D: -
V: TRBV6-1
size: -
CDR3: CASSDFGQNTEAFF

D: -
V: TRBV7-9
size: -
CDR3: CASSLVLARGNEQFF

D: -
V: TRBV4-2
size: once
CDR3: CASSPGAEGDEKLFF

D: -
V: TRBV27
size: once
CDR3: CASSPSSGTKGYGYTF

D: -
V: TRBV6-4
size: -
CDR3: CASSDPLTGELFF

D: -
V: TRBV29-1
size: -
CDR3: CSVADTLPYEQYF

D: TRBD2
V: TRBV7-6
size: -
CDR3: CASSLRLAPTREQFF

D: -
V: TRBV27
size: few
CDR3: CASRGTNRDEQYF

D: -
V: TRBV6-1
size: -
CDR3: CASSEAGIQETQYF

D: -
V: TRBV19
size: -
CDR3: CASTASGYSGDTQYF

D: -
V: TRBV7-3
size: -
CDR3: CASSFPGRVYGYTF

D: -
V: TRBV25-1
size: -
CDR3: CASSAGANVLTF